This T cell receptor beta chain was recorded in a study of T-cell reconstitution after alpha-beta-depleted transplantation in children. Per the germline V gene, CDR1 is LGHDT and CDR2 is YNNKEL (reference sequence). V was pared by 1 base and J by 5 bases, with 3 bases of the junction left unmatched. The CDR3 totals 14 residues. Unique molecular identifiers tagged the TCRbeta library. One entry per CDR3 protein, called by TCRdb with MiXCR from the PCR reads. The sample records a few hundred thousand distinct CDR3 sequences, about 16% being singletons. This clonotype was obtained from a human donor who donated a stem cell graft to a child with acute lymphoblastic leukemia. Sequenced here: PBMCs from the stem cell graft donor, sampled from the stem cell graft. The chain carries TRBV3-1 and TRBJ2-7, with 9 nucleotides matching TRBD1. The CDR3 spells CASSQVGTGNEQYF. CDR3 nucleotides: TGTGCCAGCAGCCAAGTTGGGACAGGGAACGAGCAGTACTTC.